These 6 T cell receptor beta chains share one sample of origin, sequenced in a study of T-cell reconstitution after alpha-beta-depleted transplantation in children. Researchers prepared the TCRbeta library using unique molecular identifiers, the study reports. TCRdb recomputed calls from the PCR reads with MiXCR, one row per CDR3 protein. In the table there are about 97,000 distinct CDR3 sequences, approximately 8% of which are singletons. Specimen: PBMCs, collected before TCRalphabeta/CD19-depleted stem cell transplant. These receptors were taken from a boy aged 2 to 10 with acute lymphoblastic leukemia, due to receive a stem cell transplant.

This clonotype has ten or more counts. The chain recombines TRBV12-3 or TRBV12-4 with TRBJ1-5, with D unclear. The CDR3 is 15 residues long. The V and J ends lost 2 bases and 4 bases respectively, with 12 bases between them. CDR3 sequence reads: CASSLNGPQNQPQHF. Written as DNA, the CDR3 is TGTGCCAGCAGTTTAAACGGGCCACAGAATCAGCCCCAGCATTTT.

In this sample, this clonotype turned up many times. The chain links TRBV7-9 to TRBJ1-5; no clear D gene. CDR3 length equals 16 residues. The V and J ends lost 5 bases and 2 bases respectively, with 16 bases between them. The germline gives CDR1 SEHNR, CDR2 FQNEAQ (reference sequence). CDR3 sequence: CASSPSGGMRNQPQHF. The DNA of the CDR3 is TGTGCCAGCAGCCCCAGTGGAGGGATGCGCAATCAGCCCCAGCATTTT.

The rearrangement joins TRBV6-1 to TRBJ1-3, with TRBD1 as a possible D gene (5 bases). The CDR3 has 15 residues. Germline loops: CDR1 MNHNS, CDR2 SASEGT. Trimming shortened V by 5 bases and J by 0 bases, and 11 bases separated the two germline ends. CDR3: CASSLTDHSGNTIYF. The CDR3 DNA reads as TGTGCCAGCAGTCTGACAGACCACTCTGGAAACACCATATATTTT.

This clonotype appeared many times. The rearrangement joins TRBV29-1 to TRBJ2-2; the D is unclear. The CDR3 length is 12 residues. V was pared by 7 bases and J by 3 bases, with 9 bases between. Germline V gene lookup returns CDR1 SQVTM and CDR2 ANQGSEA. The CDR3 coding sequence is TGCAGCGGAGAGGAAGACACCGGGGAGCTGTTTTTT. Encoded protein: CSGEEDTGELFF.

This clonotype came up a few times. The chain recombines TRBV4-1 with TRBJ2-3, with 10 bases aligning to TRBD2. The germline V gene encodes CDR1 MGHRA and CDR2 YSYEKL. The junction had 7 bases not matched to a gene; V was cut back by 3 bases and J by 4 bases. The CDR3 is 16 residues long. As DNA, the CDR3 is TGCGCCAGCAGCCACCCAGCGGGGGGGCCCCCAGATACGCAGTATTTT. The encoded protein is CASSHPAGGPPDTQYF.

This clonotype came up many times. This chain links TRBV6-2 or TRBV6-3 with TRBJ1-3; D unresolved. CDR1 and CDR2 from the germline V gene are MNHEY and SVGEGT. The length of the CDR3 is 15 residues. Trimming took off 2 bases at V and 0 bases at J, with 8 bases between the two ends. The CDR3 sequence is CASSYLLDSGNTIYF. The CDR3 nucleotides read TGTGCCAGCAGTTACCTCCTCGACTCTGGAAACACCATATATTTT.